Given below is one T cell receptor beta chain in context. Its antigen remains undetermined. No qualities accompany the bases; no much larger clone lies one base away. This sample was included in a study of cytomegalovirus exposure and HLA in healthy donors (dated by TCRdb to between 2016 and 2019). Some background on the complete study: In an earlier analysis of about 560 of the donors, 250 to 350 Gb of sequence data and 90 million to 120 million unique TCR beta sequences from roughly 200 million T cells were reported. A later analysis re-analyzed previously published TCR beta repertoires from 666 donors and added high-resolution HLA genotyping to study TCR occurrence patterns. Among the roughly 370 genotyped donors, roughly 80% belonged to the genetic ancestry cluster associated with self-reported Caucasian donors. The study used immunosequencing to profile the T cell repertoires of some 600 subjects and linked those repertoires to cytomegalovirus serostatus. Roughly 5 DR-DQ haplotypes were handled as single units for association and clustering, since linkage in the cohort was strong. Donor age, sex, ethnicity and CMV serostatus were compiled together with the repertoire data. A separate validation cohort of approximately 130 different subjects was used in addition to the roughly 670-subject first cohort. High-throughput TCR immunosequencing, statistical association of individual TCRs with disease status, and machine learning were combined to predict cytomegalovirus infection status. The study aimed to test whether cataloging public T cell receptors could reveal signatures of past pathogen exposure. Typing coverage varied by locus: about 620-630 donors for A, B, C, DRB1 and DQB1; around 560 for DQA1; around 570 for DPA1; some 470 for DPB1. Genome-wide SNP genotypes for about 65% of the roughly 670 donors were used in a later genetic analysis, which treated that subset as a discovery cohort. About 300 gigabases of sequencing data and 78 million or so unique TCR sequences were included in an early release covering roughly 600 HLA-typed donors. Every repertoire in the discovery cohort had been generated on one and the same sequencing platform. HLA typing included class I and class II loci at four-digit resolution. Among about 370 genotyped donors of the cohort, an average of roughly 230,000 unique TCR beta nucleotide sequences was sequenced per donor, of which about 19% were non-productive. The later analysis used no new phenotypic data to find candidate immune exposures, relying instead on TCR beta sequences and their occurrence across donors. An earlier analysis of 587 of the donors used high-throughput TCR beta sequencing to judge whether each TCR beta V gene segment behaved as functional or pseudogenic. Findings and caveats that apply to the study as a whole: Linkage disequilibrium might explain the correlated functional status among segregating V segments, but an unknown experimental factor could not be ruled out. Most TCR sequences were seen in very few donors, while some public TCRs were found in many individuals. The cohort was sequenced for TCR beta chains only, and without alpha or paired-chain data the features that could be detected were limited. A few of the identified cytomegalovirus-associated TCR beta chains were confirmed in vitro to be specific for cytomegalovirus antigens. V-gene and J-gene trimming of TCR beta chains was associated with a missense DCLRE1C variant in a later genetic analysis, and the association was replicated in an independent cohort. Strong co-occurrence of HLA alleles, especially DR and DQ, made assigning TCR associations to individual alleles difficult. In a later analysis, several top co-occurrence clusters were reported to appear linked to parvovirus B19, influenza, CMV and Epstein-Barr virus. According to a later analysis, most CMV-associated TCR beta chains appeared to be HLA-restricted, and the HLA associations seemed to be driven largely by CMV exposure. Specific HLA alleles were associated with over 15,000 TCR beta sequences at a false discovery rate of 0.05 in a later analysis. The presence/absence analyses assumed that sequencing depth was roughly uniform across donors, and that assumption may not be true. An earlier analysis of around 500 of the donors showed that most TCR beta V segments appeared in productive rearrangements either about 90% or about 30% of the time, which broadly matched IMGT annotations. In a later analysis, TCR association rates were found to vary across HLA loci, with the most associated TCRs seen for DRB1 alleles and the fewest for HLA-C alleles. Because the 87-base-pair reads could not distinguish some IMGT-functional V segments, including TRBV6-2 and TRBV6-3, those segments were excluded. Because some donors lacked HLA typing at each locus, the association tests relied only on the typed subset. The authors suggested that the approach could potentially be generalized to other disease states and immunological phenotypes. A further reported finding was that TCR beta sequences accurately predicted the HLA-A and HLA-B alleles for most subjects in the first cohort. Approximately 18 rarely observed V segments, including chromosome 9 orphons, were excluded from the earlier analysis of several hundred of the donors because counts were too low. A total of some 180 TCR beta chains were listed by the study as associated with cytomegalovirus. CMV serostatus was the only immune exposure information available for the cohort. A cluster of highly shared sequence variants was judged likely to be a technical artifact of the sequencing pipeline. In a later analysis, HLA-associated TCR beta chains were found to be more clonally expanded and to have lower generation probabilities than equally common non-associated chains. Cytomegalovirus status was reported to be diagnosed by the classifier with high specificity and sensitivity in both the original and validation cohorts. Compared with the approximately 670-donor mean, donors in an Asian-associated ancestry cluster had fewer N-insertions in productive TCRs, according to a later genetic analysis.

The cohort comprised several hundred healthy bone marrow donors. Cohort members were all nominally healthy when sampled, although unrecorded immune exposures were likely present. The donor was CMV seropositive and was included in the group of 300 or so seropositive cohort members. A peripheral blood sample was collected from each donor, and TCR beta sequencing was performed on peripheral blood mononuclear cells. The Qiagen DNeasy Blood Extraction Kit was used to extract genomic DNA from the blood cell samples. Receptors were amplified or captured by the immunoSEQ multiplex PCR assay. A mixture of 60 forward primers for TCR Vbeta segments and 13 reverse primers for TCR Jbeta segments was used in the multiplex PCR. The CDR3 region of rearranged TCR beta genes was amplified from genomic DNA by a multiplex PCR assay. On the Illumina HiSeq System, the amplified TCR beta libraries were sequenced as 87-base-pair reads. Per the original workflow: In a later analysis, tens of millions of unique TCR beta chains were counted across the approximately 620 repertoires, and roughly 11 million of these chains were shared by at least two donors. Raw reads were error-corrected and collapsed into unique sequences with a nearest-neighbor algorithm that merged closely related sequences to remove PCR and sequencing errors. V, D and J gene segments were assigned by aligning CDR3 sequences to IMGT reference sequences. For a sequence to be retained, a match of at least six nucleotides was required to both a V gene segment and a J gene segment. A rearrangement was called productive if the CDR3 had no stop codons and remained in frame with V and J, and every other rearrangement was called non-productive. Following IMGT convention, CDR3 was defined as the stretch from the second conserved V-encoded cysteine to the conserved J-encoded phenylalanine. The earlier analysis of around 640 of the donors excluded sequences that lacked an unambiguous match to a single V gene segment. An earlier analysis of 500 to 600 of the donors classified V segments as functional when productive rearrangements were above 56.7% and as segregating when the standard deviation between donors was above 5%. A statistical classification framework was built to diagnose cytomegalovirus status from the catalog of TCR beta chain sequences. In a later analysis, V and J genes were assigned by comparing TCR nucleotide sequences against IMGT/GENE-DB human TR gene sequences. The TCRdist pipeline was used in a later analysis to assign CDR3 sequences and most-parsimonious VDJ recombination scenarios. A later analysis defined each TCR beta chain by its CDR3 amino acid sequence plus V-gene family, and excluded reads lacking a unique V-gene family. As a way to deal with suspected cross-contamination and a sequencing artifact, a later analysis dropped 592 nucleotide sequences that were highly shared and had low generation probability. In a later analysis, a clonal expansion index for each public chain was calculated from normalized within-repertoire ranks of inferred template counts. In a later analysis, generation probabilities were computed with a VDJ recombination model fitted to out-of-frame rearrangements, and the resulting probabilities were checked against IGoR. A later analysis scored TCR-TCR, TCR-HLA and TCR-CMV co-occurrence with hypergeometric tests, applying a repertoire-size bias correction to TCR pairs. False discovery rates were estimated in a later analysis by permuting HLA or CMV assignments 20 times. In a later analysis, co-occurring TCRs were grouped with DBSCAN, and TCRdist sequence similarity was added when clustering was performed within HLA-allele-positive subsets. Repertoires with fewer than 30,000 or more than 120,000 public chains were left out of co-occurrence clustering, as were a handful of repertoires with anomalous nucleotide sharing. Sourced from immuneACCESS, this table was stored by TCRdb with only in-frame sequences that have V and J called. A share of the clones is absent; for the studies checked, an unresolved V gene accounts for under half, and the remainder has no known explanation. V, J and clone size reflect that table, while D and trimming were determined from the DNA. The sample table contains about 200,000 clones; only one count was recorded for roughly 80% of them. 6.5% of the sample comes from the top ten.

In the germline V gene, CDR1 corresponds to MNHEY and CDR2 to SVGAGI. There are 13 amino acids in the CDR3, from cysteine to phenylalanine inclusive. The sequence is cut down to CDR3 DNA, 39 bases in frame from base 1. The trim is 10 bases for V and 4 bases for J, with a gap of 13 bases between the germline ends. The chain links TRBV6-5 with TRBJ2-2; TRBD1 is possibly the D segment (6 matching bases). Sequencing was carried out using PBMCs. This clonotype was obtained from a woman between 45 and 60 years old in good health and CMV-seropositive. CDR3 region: CAISRGGTGELFF. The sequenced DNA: TGTGCCATCTCCAGGGGTGGCACCGGGGAGCTGTTTTTT.